A single T cell receptor beta chain is shown here with its context. The antigen is not known. This sample stems from a study of cytomegalovirus exposure and HLA in healthy donors. Points from the study as a whole: A later analysis reportedly found that, within productive TCRs, an Asian-associated ancestry cluster had fewer N-insertions than the mean observed across the approximately 600 donors. The study reported that TCR beta sequences accurately predicted HLA-A and HLA-B alleles in most subjects. As was reported, the classifier diagnosed cytomegalovirus status with high specificity and sensitivity. V segments that were indistinguishable, TRBV6-2 and TRBV6-3 among them, were omitted from analysis.

This PCR relied on a set of 60 Vbeta primers and 13 Jbeta primers. TCRdb keeps only in-frame clones here, not all; method: immunoSEQ multiplex PCR. The sample consists of 150,000 or so clones, over 70% of them appearing once. This CDR3 has 13 amino acids. Germline CDR1 reads SQVTM; CDR2 reads ANQGSEA. The ends lost 6 bases at V and 6 bases at J; junction bases unmatched: 9. This sequence was found in a man aged 25-45 years in good health and CMV-seronegative. The sequencing input was PBMCs. The J gene is TRBJ1-1, the V gene TRBV29-1, with TRBD1 identical over 8 bases. DNA of the CDR3: TGCAGCGTCTGGACAGGGAGTTTATCTGAAGCTTTCTTT. This gives the protein CSVWTGSLSEAFF. Based on the CDR3 plus reference TRBV29-1 and TRBJ1-1, the full variable domain is SAVISQKPSRDICQRGTSLTIQCQVDSQVTMMFWYRQQPGQSLTLIATANQGSEATYESGFVIDKFPISRPNLTFSTLTVSNMSPEDSSIYLCSVWTGSLSEAFFGQGTRLTVV.